This T cell receptor (beta chain) came from a study of T-cell reconstitution after alpha-beta-depleted transplantation in children. After removal of 2 bases from V and 4 bases from J, the junction contained 7 bases not matched to a gene. Germline lookup yields CDR1 SEHNR and CDR2 FQNEAQ (reference sequence). The CDR3 loop spans 17 amino acids. The TCRbeta library was prepared with unique molecular identifiers. TCRdb fed the PCR reads into MiXCR, producing one record per CDR3 protein. The data hold 300,000 or so distinct CDR3 sequences, with around 25% observed a single time. The receptor was isolated from a male patient younger than 18 who had a stem cell transplant for acute lymphoblastic leukemia, so the T cells may come from the graft donor. V is TRBV7-9 and J is TRBJ2-2, with TRBD2 matching 10 bases. The source material was PBMCs, mostly from graft donor cells, sampled 180 days after TCRalphabeta/CD19-depleted stem cell transplant. The CDR3 DNA is TGTGCCAGCAGCTTACGGTCTAGCGGGAGCTCCACCGGGGAGCTGTTTTTT. It yields the protein CASSLRSSGSSTGELFF. The variable domain in full, completed from reference TRBV7-9 and TRBJ2-2, reads DTGVSQNPRHKITKRGQNVTFRCDPISEHNRLYWYRQTLGQGPEFLTYFQNEAQLEKSRLLSDRFSAERPKGSFSTLEIQRTEQGDSAMYLCASSLRSSGSSTGELFFGEGSRLTVL.